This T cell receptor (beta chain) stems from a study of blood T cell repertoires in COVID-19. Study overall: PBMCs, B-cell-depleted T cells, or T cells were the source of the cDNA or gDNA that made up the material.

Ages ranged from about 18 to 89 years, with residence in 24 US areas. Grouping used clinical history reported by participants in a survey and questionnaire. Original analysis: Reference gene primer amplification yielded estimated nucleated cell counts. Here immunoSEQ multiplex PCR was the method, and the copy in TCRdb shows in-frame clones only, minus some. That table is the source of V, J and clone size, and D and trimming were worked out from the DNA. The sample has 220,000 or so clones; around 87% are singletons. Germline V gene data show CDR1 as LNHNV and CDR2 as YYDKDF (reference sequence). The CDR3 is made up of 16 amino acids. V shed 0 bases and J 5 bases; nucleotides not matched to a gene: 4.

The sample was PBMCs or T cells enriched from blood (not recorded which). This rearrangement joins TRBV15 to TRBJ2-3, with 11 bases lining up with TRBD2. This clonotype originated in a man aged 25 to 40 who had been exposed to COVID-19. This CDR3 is CATSRDPTSGGDTQYF. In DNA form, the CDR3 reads TGTGCCACCAGCAGAGATCCCACTAGCGGGGGAGATACGCAGTATTTT.